This record covers a single T cell receptor (beta chain). The target antigen is unknown. This sample was taken from a study of a mutant IDH1 vaccine in newly diagnosed glioma. Time point of the sample: week 5, during vaccination. The vaccine gave 300 ug of a 20-mer mutant IDH1 peptide subcutaneously per dose. Using immunoSEQ multiplex PCR, the repertoire was profiled, and TCRdb retains in-frame clones only, with some absent. This table has 30,000 to 40,000 clones, roughly 56% appearing once. Germline V gives CDR1 SGHRS, CDR2 YFSETQ. The CDR3 spans 14 residues. V dropped 3 bases and J dropped 7; count of bases not matched to a gene: 3. The study, taken as a whole, reports: The occurrence of vaccine-induced immune responses was seen in around 93% of patients.

The sequencing used PBMCs, collected from a glioma patient whose treatment included an IDH1 peptide vaccine. This chain links TRBV5-1 with TRBJ2-1; 11 nucleotides line up with TRBD2. The sequence was collected from a woman between 18 and 29 years old with glioma. As DNA, the CDR3 is TGCGCCAGCAGCTGGACTAGCGGGCTTAATGAGCAGTTCTTC. As protein: CASSWTSGLNEQFF.